The entry that follows covers one TCR beta chain sequence. What antigen it recognizes has not been identified. Base qualities are not at hand, and no much larger clone is one base apart. The data were obtained in a study of OX40 agonist ivuxolimab in advanced cancers. Regarding the study in general: Ivuxolimab was a fully human IgG2 agonistic monoclonal antibody targeting the costimulatory receptor OX40 (CD134). Intravenous ivuxolimab was administered to patients every 2 weeks at six dose levels: 0.01, 0.1, 0.3, 1.5, 3 and 10 mg/kg. Of the roughly 50 dose-escalation patients, hepatocellular carcinoma was present in approximately 20, melanoma in approximately 15, renal cell carcinoma in 9 and head and neck cancer in 9. The point of sequencing TCRbeta in the periphery was to test whether ivuxolimab changed TCR sequence diversity and drove clonal T-cell expansion. Three dose-escalation patients achieved partial responses, one with hepatocellular carcinoma and two with cutaneous melanoma. Patients were allowed to have had prior anti-PD-1, anti-PD-L1 or anti-CTLA-4 therapy, and around two fifths of the dose-escalation patients had been treated with checkpoint inhibitors. In the dose-escalation cohort, over 65% of patients were male, and the mean age was approximately 64 years, with a range of about 23 to 85. The monotherapy dose-escalation portion (N ≈ 55 patients) of the phase I ivuxolimab trial is reported in the paper. What the work shows at the level of the full study, not this receptor alone: At doses of 0.1 to 3.0 mg/kg, clonal expansion of both CD4+ and CD8+ blood T cells was observed from baseline to week 6. The antigen specificity of the peripheral T cells that underwent clonal expansion was not determined. Low levels of normalized T-cell clonal expansion were also seen in some nonresponding patients. In the 0.1-3.0 mg/kg groups, partial responders had among the lowest normalized peripheral clonal expansion, particularly in CD8+ T cells. After ivuxolimab, more expanded clones were found on average in CD8+ T cells than in CD4+ T cells.

Patients with autoimmune disease history or receiving systemic immunosuppression were excluded from the trial. In every dose cohort, peripheral blood was drawn for TCR sequencing at baseline, cycle 4 day 1, and cycle 7 day 1. The samples were drawn from a first-in-human, open-label, multicenter phase I dose-escalation trial of ivuxolimab. Adults with locally advanced or metastatic melanoma, renal cell, hepatocellular, or head and neck squamous cell carcinoma were enrolled in the trial. Before TCR sequencing, CD4+ and CD8+ T cells were separately sorted from peripheral blood. Its CDR3 holds 14 amino acids, cysteine through phenylalanine. CDR3 DNA is the only sequence kept; it has 42 bases, read in frame from the first base. Germline trimming amounts to 6 bases on V and 9 bases on J, with 12 as the count of junction bases outside the gene matches. Looking up the germline V gene yields CDR1 SGHRS and CDR2 YFSETQ.

Genomic DNA was extracted from sorted cells for sequencing of the TCRbeta CDR3 region. The immunoSEQ Assay was used to sequence the TCRbeta CDR3 regions. The table was pulled from immuneACCESS by TCRdb, which kept in-frame rearrangements only. Such tables lose some clones; where checked, under half of the loss comes from unresolved V genes, and the rest has no known cause. This sample is represented by roughly 72,000 clones; approximately 84% of them were singletons. Roughly 4.7% of the sample comes from the top ten. The chain employs TRBV5-1 and TRBJ2-7; 10 bases in the middle match TRBD1. The source is an adult with an advanced solid tumor such as melanoma, head and neck, liver or kidney cancer. The specimen comprised CD4+ or CD8+ T cells sorted from blood, sampled in a trial of the OX40 agonist ivuxolimab. Here the CDR3 is given as CASNPGTGVGLQYF. The nucleotide sequence is given as TGCGCCAGCAACCCCGGGACAGGGGTAGGTTTGCAGTACTTC.